Listed below are T cell receptor beta chains from one sample, sequenced in a study of beta chain features in type 1 diabetes. TCRdb's copy holds only in-frame clones and misses some; the assay was immunoSEQ multiplex PCR. The data hold 150,000 to 200,000 clones, with roughly 60% observed a single time. Sequencing was performed on naive CD4+ T cells from blood. The receptors come from a man aged 25-45 years with type 1 diabetes. Both conserved end residues are part of each CDR3. A D gene is named only where the DNA matches it firmly. Some rows mark clone size as missing; the rest say once, few, many or name a class of expanded clone.

>NA|TRBJ1-6|TRBV4-3|NA
CASSQVGQSNSPLHF
TGCGCCAGCAGCCAAGTCGGACAGAGTAATTCACCCCTCCACTTT
>NA|TRBJ2-1|TRBV7-2|TRBD2
CASSFSSGLYNEQFF
TGTGCCAGCAGCTTTTCTAGCGGGCTATACAATGAGCAGTTCTTC
>few|TRBJ2-1|TRBV25-1|NA
CASSTPRRGNEQFF
TGTGCCAGCAGCACACCTCGTCGTGGGAATGAGCAGTTCTTC
>once|TRBJ1-1|TRBV4-3|NA
CASSQAQTVNTEAFF
TGCGCCAGCAGCCAAGCCCAGACGGTGAACACTGAAGCTTTCTTT
>once|TRBJ2-1|TRBV2|TRBD2
CASSPSGNEQFF
TGTGCCAGCAGTCCTAGCGGCAATGAGCAGTTCTTC
>NA|TRBJ2-7|TRBV4-1|NA
CASSQDYRNEQYF
TGCGCCAGCAGCCAAGATTACAGGAACGAGCAGTACTTC
>NA|TRBJ1-2|TRBV19|NA
CASSPLDRFGYTF
TGTGCCAGTAGTCCTCTTGACAGGTTCGGCTACACCTTC
>NA|TRBJ2-7|TRBV7-2|TRBD1
CASSLGQGLLYEQYF
TGTGCCAGCAGCTTAGGACAGGGGCTTCTCTACGAGCAGTACTTC
>few|TRBJ1-2|TRBV29-1|TRBD1
CSVEDRDRNGYTF
TGCAGCGTTGAAGACCGGGACAGGAATGGCTACACCTTC
>NA|TRBJ2-3|TRBV10-3|NA
CAISDQRLNASTDTQYF
TGTGCCATCAGTGATCAAAGACTGAATGCTAGCACAGATACGCAGTATTTT
>few|TRBJ2-3|TRBV7-2|TRBD2
CASSPPAGGPDTQYF
TGTGCCAGCAGCCCCCCGGCGGGGGGGCCCGATACGCAGTATTTT
>NA|TRBJ2-3|TRBV2|NA
CASSGSLQGNTQYF
TGTGCCAGCAGTGGAAGTCTACAGGGAAATACGCAGTATTTT
>NA|TRBJ1-5|TRBV2|NA
CASSAGPNATPQHF
TGTGCCAGCAGTGCGGGCCCCAACGCTACGCCCCAGCATTTT
>NA|TRBJ1-1|TRBV29-1|NA
CSCQSRGATEAFF
TGCAGCTGTCAGTCCCGGGGCGCCACTGAAGCTTTCTTT
>NA|TRBJ1-5|TRBV30|NA
CAWSGDSNQPQHF
TGTGCCTGGAGTGGGGATAGCAATCAGCCCCAGCATTTT
>NA|TRBJ2-2|TRBV7-2|NA
CASSLGRNTGELFF
TGTGCCAGCAGCTTGGGGAGAAACACCGGGGAGCTGTTTTTT
>NA|TRBJ2-5|TRBV21-1|NA
CASSEGLAGQETQYF
TGTGCCAGCAGCGAGGGACTAGCGGGCCAAGAGACCCAGTACTTC
>NA|TRBJ2-2|TRBV27|NA
CASSLLWTVNTGELFF
TGTGCCAGCAGTTTATTATGGACAGTGAACACCGGGGAGCTGTTTTTT
>NA|TRBJ2-3|TRBV30|TRBD2
CAWSHLAEMDTQYF
TGTGCCTGGAGTCATCTAGCGGAAATGGATACGCAGTATTTT
>NA|TRBJ2-3|TRBV9|TRBD2
CASSFRLAGGGDTQYF
TGTGCCAGCAGCTTCCGACTAGCGGGGGGCGGAGATACGCAGTATTTT
>NA|TRBJ2-3|TRBV4-1|NA
CASSQDRSLPSTDTQYF
TGCGCCAGCAGCCAAGATCGCAGCCTGCCTAGCACAGATACGCAGTATTTT
>NA|TRBJ2-5|TRBV20-1|NA
CSAQAETQYF
TGCAGTGCTCAGGCGGAGACCCAGTACTTC
>NA|TRBJ1-1|TRBV9|NA
CASSVAPGNTEAFF
TGTGCCAGCAGCGTAGCGCCAGGGAACACTGAAGCTTTCTTT
>NA|TRBJ2-2|TRBV27|NA
CASSLNLRELFF
TGTGCCAGCAGCTTGAACCTCCGGGAGCTGTTTTTT
>few|TRBJ1-3|TRBV6-6|NA
CASSDTAAGNTIYF
TGTGCCAGCAGTGATACAGCGGCTGGAAACACCATATATTTT
>NA|TRBJ2-7|TRBV30|NA
CAWTHSGYEQYF
TGTGCCTGGACCCACTCGGGGTACGAGCAGTACTTC
>NA|TRBJ2-3|TRBV7-2|TRBD1
CASSSIGGRSTDTQYF
TGTGCCAGCAGCTCCATAGGGGGCCGAAGCACAGATACGCAGTATTTT
>once|TRBJ2-1|TRBV11-2|NA
CASSWTVSEQFF
TGTGCCAGCAGCTGGACAGTGAGTGAGCAGTTCTTC
>NA|TRBJ2-7|TRBV5-1|NA
CASSLDVEQYF
TGCGCCAGCAGCTTGGATGTCGAGCAGTACTTC
>few|TRBJ2-1|TRBV28|NA
CASIRQRGWDEQFF
TGTGCCAGCATTCGACAGAGAGGTTGGGATGAGCAGTTCTTC
>few|TRBJ1-1|TRBV13|NA
CASSLELTGITEAFF
TGTGCCAGCAGCTTAGAGCTGACAGGCATCACTGAAGCTTTCTTT
>NA|TRBJ2-1|TRBV11-2|NA
CASSSRGLGQFF
TGTGCCAGCAGCTCCAGGGGCCTGGGGCAGTTCTTC
>few|TRBJ2-2|TRBV7-6|NA
CASSLADHTGELFF
TGTGCCAGCAGCTTAGCCGACCACACCGGGGAGCTGTTTTTT
>NA|TRBJ1-1|TRBV29-1|NA
CSVDKGTAGGRAFF
TGCAGCGTTGATAAGGGCACCGCGGGGGGTCGAGCTTTCTTT
>few|TRBJ2-2|TRBV29-1|NA
CSVDRGLTGELFF
TGCAGCGTTGACAGGGGCCTTACCGGGGAGCTGTTTTTT
>NA|TRBJ2-3|TRBV4-3|NA
CASSQDVRTDTQYF
TGCGCCAGCAGCCAAGATGTCCGCACAGATACGCAGTATTTT
>few|TRBJ2-3|TRBV11-2|NA
CASSLGRGTDTQYF
TGTGCCAGCAGCTTAGGCAGGGGCACAGATACGCAGTATTTT
>NA|TRBJ2-7|TRBV15|NA
CATSRSPYEQYF
TGTGCCACCAGCAGATCCCCCTACGAGCAGTACTTC
>NA|TRBJ2-1|TRBV12-5|NA
CASGFPLRPNEQFF
TGTGCTAGTGGTTTCCCTTTGCGACCCAATGAGCAGTTCTTC
>NA|TRBJ2-4|TRBV30|NA
CAWRSWGASKNIQYF
TGTGCCTGGAGATCATGGGGGGCGTCCAAAAACATTCAGTACTTC
>NA|TRBJ1-6|TRBV9|TRBD1
CASSGKPGQDSSSPLHF
TGTGCCAGCAGCGGAAAGCCCGGACAGGACTCAAGTTCACCCCTCCACTTT
>few|TRBJ2-6|TRBV19|NA
CASCKRGNSGANVLTF
TGTGCCAGTTGCAAGAGGGGAAACTCTGGGGCCAACGTCCTGACTTTC
>NA|TRBJ2-3|TRBV10-3|TRBD2
CATMGLAGGTDTQYF
TGTGCCACGATGGGACTAGCGGGGGGCACAGATACGCAGTATTTT
>NA|TRBJ2-5|TRBV15|NA
CATSSLLGAVQETQYF
TGTGCCACCAGCAGCCTCCTCGGGGCAGTACAAGAGACCCAGTACTTC
>few|TRBJ2-7|TRBV10-3|NA
CAISESGANYEQYF
TGTGCCATCAGTGAGTCAGGGGCAAACTACGAGCAGTACTTC
>NA|TRBJ2-3|TRBV11-2|TRBD1
CASSLDWEDRGRADTQYF
TGTGCCAGCAGCTTAGATTGGGAGGACAGGGGAAGGGCAGATACGCAGTATTTT
>NA|TRBJ2-2|TRBV29-1|TRBD1
CSVGQGITGELFF
TGCAGCGTTGGACAGGGTATCACCGGGGAGCTGTTTTTT
>few|TRBJ2-1|TRBV7-2|NA
CASSRRRDNEQFF
TGTGCCAGCAGCCGTCGACGGGACAATGAGCAGTTCTTC
>few|TRBJ2-1|TRBV30|TRBD2
CAWCMTGLAVHNEQFF
TGTGCCTGGTGTATGACGGGACTAGCGGTTCACAATGAGCAGTTCTTC
>NA|TRBJ2-2|TRBV29-1|NA
CSVGGPGELFF
TGCAGCGTTGGGGGGCCCGGGGAGCTGTTTTTT
>NA|TRBJ2-1|TRBV29-1|TRBD1
CSLRQGPSYNEQFF
TGCAGCCTCCGACAGGGGCCATCCTACAATGAGCAGTTCTTC
>NA|TRBJ2-1|TRBV13|TRBD2
CASRRSGVSSYNEQFF
TGTGCCAGCAGGAGAAGCGGGGTGAGCTCCTACAATGAGCAGTTCTTC